The 21 T cell receptor beta chains listed next were all sequenced from one sample in a study of CD8 T cells in Susac syndrome. The RNA, roughly 0.45 to 1 ug, was put through reverse transcription using random hexamers. TCRdb redid the calling of the immunoSEQ multiplex PCR reads with MiXCR, one entry per CDR3 protein. Altogether tens of thousands of distinct CDR3 sequences are present, roughly 93% being singletons, with the ten largest covering about 0.14%. Sequencing was carried out using CD4+ T cells from PBMCs. These receptors all come from a human donor with Susac syndrome.

The V call is TRBV4-1, the J call TRBJ2-3; tentatively, D is TRBD1 or TRBD2 (5 bases each). The V gene's germline CDR1 is MGHRA and CDR2 YSYEKL. The CDR3 spans 17 residues. Trimming removed 5 bases at V and 2 bases at J, with 20 bases between. The CDR3 DNA is TGCGCCAGCAGCACCCACAGGTGGCGGGCCAACACAGATACGCAGTATTTT. Translating it yields CASSTHRWRANTDTQYF.

The rearrangement uses TRBV3-1 and TRBJ2-1; 8 positions match TRBD1. The CDR3 spans 15 residues. Germline CDR1 is LGHDT and CDR2 is YNNKEL (reference sequence). J gave up 8 bases and V 4 bases, and 10 bases lay outside the gene matches. Here the CDR3 reads CASSRNTGGWDEQFF. CDR3 DNA sequence: TGTGCCAGCAGCCGTAATACAGGGGGTTGGGATGAGCAGTTCTTC.

This clonotype was seen once. The chain has TRBV4-3 and TRBJ1-2; D unresolved. The CDR3 is made up of 13 amino acids. V lost 4 bases and J lost 3, with 9 bases in between. Germline loops: CDR1 LGHNA, CDR2 YSLEER. The chain's CDR3 is CASSPRDDYGYTF. DNA of the CDR3: TGCGCCAGCAGCCCCCGGGATGACTATGGCTACACCTTC.

The rearrangement joins TRBV9 to TRBJ2-5, with a weak D call TRBD1 (6 bases). The CDR3 runs to 16 residues. From germline, CDR1 is SGDLS and CDR2 YYNGEE. Trimming cost V 4 bases and J 1 base, with 17 bases left between them. The CDR3 DNA follows: TGTGCCAGCAGCCCTTCCCTCCAGGGGAGCCAAGAGACCCAGTACTTC. Protein: CASSPSLQGSQETQYF.

The chain is built from TRBV30 and TRBJ1-1; tentatively, D is TRBD1 (5 bases). V lost 2 bases, J lost 1 base, and 8 bases lay in between. Germline V gene lookup returns CDR1 GTSNPN and CDR2 SVGIG (reference sequence). This CDR3 is built from 13 residues. As DNA, the CDR3 is TGTGCCTGGAGTACTGACAGGAACACTGAAGCTTTCTTT. The encoded protein is CAWSTDRNTEAFF.

This clonotype was detected a few times. The J gene is TRBJ2-7, the V gene TRBV7-9; a weak D match, TRBD1 (5 bases). Germline CDR1 reads SEHNR; CDR2 reads FQNEAQ (reference sequence). V dropped 2 bases and J dropped 2 bases, with 16 bases sitting between them. This CDR3 contains 16 residues. This CDR3 is CASSLFRTNGAYEQYF. The CDR3 DNA reads as TGTGCCAGCAGCTTATTCCGGACAAACGGAGCCTACGAGCAGTACTTC.

Only a few counts were recorded for this clonotype. The junction differs from germline at one of its ends, possibly a read error. The chain uses TRBV7-2 and TRBJ1-5; a weak D match, TRBD1 (6 bases). The germline CDR1 and CDR2 sequences are SGHTA and FQGNSA. This CDR3 is built from 14 residues. CDR3: CASSLGRGNQPQHF. The CDR3 DNA sequence: TGTGCCAGCAGTTTAGGCAGGGGTAATCAGCCCCAGCATTTT. Drawing the rest from reference TRBV7-2 and TRBJ1-5, the complete variable domain is GAGVSQSPSNKVTEKGKDVELRCDPISGHTALYWYRQSLGQGLEFLIYFQGNSAPDKSGLPSDRFSAERTGGSVSTLTIQRTQQEDSAVYLCASSLGRGNQPQHFGDGTRLSIL.

The gene calls are TRBV28 and TRBJ1-2; D is unclear. The length of the CDR3 is 14 residues. The germline V gene has CDR1 MDHEN and CDR2 SYDVKM. The V and J ends lost 10 bases and 8 bases respectively, with 23 bases between them. The CDR3, as DNA: TGTGCCACCCTAAGGGCAGGCAGAGGGAAAGGCTACACCTTC. Translation: CATLRAGRGKGYTF.

The rearrangement uses TRBV20-1 and TRBJ2-3; 7 bases fit TRBD2. From germline, CDR1 is DFQATT and CDR2 SNEGSKA (reference sequence). This CDR3 spans 16 amino acids. Trimming cost V 3 bases and J 2 bases; bases outside gene matches: 11. The CDR3 reads CSARAGSGVLTDTQYF. The CDR3 nucleotides are TGCAGTGCTAGGGCAGGCAGCGGGGTGCTCACAGATACGCAGTATTTT.

The chain joins TRBV21-1 to TRBJ2-3; TRBD1 reflects the table's D call only, with no check against the DNA. TRBV21-1 is marked as a pseudogene. The CDR3 extends over 15 amino acids. DNA of the CDR3: TGTGCCAGCAGCACTCTACAGGGCATCACAGATACGCAGTATTTT. It encodes CASSTLQGITDTQYF.

V usage is TRBV4-3 and J usage is TRBJ2-7; TRBD2 agrees at 7 bases. Germline V gene lookup returns CDR1 LGHNA and CDR2 YSLEER. After removal of 0 bases from V and 2 bases from J, the junction contained 4 bases not matched to a gene. The CDR3 extends over 15 amino acids. Here the CDR3 reads CASSQDLAGAYEQYF. The CDR3 DNA sequence: TGCGCCAGCAGCCAAGATTTGGCGGGGGCCTACGAGCAGTACTTC.

V gene TRBV20-1 combines with J gene TRBJ1-1, with D perhaps matching TRBD1 (6 bases). Trimming shortened V by 6 bases and J by 7 bases, and 15 bases separated the two germline ends. CDR3 length equals 12 residues. Looked up from germline, CDR1 is DFQATT and CDR2 is SNEGSKA (reference sequence). CDR3 nucleotide sequence: TGCAGTGCAGGACAGAGAAACCGTGAAGCTTTCTTT. It is translated as CSAGQRNREAFF.

This chain links TRBV20-1 with TRBJ1-5; 10 positions match TRBD1. V shed 5 bases and J 3 bases; nucleotides not matched to a gene: 7. There are 15 residues in the CDR3. CDR1 is DFQATT and CDR2 is SNEGSKA in the germline V gene (reference sequence). This chain's CDR3 is CSAVQGQGNNQPQHF. The CDR3 region has the DNA TGCAGTGCTGTTCAGGGACAGGGGAACAATCAGCCCCAGCATTTT.

The rearrangement links TRBV5-4 to TRBJ1-3, with TRBD1 matching 8 bases. Germline V CDR1 and CDR2: SGHNT, YYREEE (reference sequence). The CDR3 has 14 residues. V gave up 3 bases and J gave up 4 bases; unmatched junction bases: 3. CDR3 protein: CASSYRGTGNTIYF. For the CDR3, the DNA is TGTGCCAGCAGCTACAGGGGGACGGGAAACACCATATATTTT.

This clonotype turned up a few times. CDR3 amino acids: CASSIGLARRDTQYF. For the CDR3, the DNA is TGTGCCAGCAGCATCGGACTAGCGCGTCGGGATACGCAGTATTTT. The chain carries TRBV7-2 and TRBJ2-3, with 9 bases fitting TRBD2. V gave up 5 bases and J gave up 6 bases; unmatched junction bases: 9. CDR1 is SGHTA, CDR2 FQGNSA, per germline. This CDR3 has 15 amino acids.

This chain connects TRBV7-9 to TRBJ1-3, with D uncertain. V lost 7 bases, J lost 0 bases, and 13 bases lay in between. Germline-derived CDR1 and CDR2 are SEHNR and FQNEAQ (reference sequence). The CDR3 has 15 residues. The CDR3 nucleotides read TGTGCCAGCATAAACAGACTTAACTCTGGAAACACCATATATTTT. It encodes CASINRLNSGNTIYF.

The chain carries TRBV6-2 or TRBV6-3 and TRBJ2-7; 8 bases map to TRBD1. The CDR3 runs to 13 residues. Trimming took 6 bases from V and 6 from J; bases not matched to a gene: 7. Germline V gene data show CDR1 as MNHEY and CDR2 as SVGEGT. This CDR3 is CASRDGQGGEQYF. For the CDR3, the DNA is TGTGCCAGCAGAGATGGACAGGGTGGCGAGCAGTACTTC.

The gene calls are TRBV9 and TRBJ2-3, with D maybe TRBD1 (5 bases). Trimming took 0 bases from V and 2 from J, leaving 10 bases between them. Germline V gene data show CDR1 as SGDLS and CDR2 as YYNGEE. The CDR3 is made up of 15 amino acids. The CDR3 region has the DNA TGTGCCAGCAGCGTAGCCCCGACAGACACAGATACGCAGTATTTT. Residues: CASSVAPTDTDTQYF.

The rearrangement joins TRBV5-1 to TRBJ2-1, with 7 bases lining up with TRBD1. The germline V gene encodes CDR1 SGHRS and CDR2 YFSETQ. CDR3 size: 12 residues. After removal of 2 bases from V and 7 bases from J, the junction contained 0 bases not matched to a gene. The CDR3 DNA reads as TGCGCCAGCAGCTTACAGGGGAATGAGCAGTTCTTC. Protein sequence: CASSLQGNEQFF.

The V and J genes are TRBV9 and TRBJ2-7; no clear D. V dropped 0 bases and J dropped 3 bases, with 19 bases sitting between them. There are 17 residues in the CDR3. Germline CDR1 SGDLS, CDR2 YYNGEE. The CDR3 DNA follows: TGTGCCAGCAGCGTAGGTCCGCCCCCGATAAGTCACTACGAGCAGTACTTC. Residues: CASSVGPPPISHYEQYF.

This chain links TRBV28 with TRBJ2-7; 10 bases map to TRBD2. Germline trimming cut 6 bases from V and 5 bases from J; bases unmatched to any gene: 16. Looked up from germline, CDR1 is MDHEN and CDR2 is SYDVKM. The CDR3 totals 17 residues. CDR3 nucleotides: TGTGCCAGCAGAACCCCAGGGGGTAGCGGGGGGCCCCACGAGCAGTACTTC. Amino acid sequence: CASRTPGGSGGPHEQYF. Drawing the rest from reference TRBV28 and TRBJ2-7, the complete variable domain is DVKVTQSSRYLVKRTGEKVFLECVQDMDHENMFWYRQDPGLGLRLIYFSYDVKMKEKGDIPEGYSVSREKKERFSLILESASTNQTSMYLCASRTPGGSGGPHEQYFGPGTRLTVT.